The present entry profiles one T cell receptor (beta chain) with its context. This clone was recorded once. Its cognate antigen has yet to be identified. Base qualities are missing; no much larger clone stands one base away. Genomic DNA was extracted from sorted cells for sequencing of the TCRbeta CDR3 region. TCRbeta CDR3 regions were sequenced using the immunoSEQ Assay. TCRdb limited this immuneACCESS table to in-frame rearrangements with V and J called. A share of clones is missing; checked studies link under half to unresolved V genes, and the rest is unexplained. The sample records 57,000 or so clones, approximately 86% of which are singletons. The ten top clones hold 3.9% of the sample. These data are taken from a study of OX40 agonist ivuxolimab in advanced cancers. For context, the study as a whole: Ivuxolimab, which targeted the costimulatory receptor OX40 (CD134), was an agonistic, fully human IgG2 monoclonal antibody. The monotherapy dose-escalation portion (N ≈ 50 patients) of the phase I ivuxolimab trial is reported in the paper. The point of sequencing TCRbeta in the periphery was to test whether ivuxolimab changed TCR sequence diversity and drove clonal T-cell expansion. Among the 50 to 55 dose-escalation patients, around 19 had hepatocellular carcinoma, roughly 15 melanoma, 9 renal cell carcinoma and 9 head and neck cancer. Patients were allowed to have had prior anti-PD-1, anti-PD-L1 or anti-CTLA-4 therapy, and 30% to 40% of the dose-escalation patients had been treated with checkpoint inhibitors. Intravenous ivuxolimab was administered to patients every 2 weeks at six dose levels: 0.01, 0.1, 0.3, 1.5, 3 and 10 mg/kg. The dose-escalation cohort was about 87% male with a mean age of around 62 years, ranging from roughly 20 to 80. Partial responses were achieved by three dose-escalation patients, of whom one had hepatocellular carcinoma and two had cutaneous melanoma. General findings and caveats noted by the study authors: Low levels of normalized T-cell clonal expansion were also shown by some nonresponding patients. The antigen specificity of the clonally expanded peripheral T cells was not determined. After ivuxolimab, CD8+ T cells had more expanded clones than CD4+ T cells on average. At doses of 0.1 to 3.0 mg/kg, clonal expansion of both CD4+ and CD8+ blood T cells was observed from baseline to week 6. In the 0.1-3.0 mg/kg groups, partial responders were among the patients with the lowest normalized peripheral clonal expansion, particularly in CD8+ T cells.

Patients with autoimmune disease history or receiving systemic immunosuppression were excluded from the trial. In every dose cohort, peripheral blood was drawn for TCR sequencing at baseline, cycle 4 day 1, and cycle 7 day 1. Samples were obtained from an open-label, multicenter, first-in-human phase I dose-escalation trial of ivuxolimab. Adults with locally advanced or metastatic melanoma, renal cell, hepatocellular, or head and neck squamous cell carcinoma were enrolled in the trial. Before TCR sequencing, CD4+ T cells and CD8+ T cells were sorted from peripheral blood as separate populations. For this chain, trimming is 3 bases at the V end and 5 bases at the J end, and the number of junction bases without a gene match is 2. The germline V gene specifies LGHNA as CDR1 and YSLEER as CDR2. The CDR3 starts with the cysteine, ends with the phenylalanine, and has 13 residues. The entry retains the CDR3 DNA only, 39 bases that are in frame from base 1.

Sequenced material: CD4+ or CD8+ T cells sorted from blood, taken in a trial of the OX40 agonist ivuxolimab. The chain was built from TRBV4-3 and TRBJ2-5; 8 central nucleotides agree with TRBD1. This sequence was found in an adult with an advanced solid tumor such as melanoma, head and neck, liver or kidney cancer. In nucleotides, the sequence is TGCGCCAGCAGCCACGACAGGGGTGAGACCCAGTACTTC. The resulting protein is CASSHDRGETQYF.